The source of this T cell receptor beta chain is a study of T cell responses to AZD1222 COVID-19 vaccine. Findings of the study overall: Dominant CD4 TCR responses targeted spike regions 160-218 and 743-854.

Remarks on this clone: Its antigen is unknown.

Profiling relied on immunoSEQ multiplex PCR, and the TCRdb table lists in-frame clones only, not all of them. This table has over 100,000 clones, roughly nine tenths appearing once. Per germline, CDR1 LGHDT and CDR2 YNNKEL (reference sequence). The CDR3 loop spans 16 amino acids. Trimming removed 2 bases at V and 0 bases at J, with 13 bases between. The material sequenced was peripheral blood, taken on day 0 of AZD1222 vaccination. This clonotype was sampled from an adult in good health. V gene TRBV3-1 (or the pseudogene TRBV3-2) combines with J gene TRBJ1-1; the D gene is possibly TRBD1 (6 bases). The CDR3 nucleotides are TGTGCCAGCAGCCAAACCAGGGGTCTAATGAACACTGAAGCTTTCTTT. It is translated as CASSQTRGLMNTEAFF.